The following is a TCR beta chain sequence with its context. Its antigen remains unidentified. The V and J ends lost 4 bases and 0 bases, in that order; junction bases with no gene match: 1. This CDR3 contains 15 residues. The germline gives CDR1 SGHVS, CDR2 FNYEAQ. The data were taken from a study of T cell repertoires in cytomegalovirus infection. TCRdb recomputed calls from the reads with MiXCR, one row per CDR3 protein. The repertoire has more than 85,000 distinct CDR3 sequences, 25% to 35% of them found once; the top ten carry about 81%. Findings and caveats of the study: Using cumulative public TCR beta family frequency, the authors identified those who carried CMV together with the relevant HLA.

The chain is built from TRBV7-6 and TRBJ2-7; 12 nucleotides match TRBD2. This specimen consisted of CD8+ T cells from cultured PBMCs, obtained from culture after CMV antigen stimulation. The receptor was derived from a human donor in good health (CMV status not recorded). Some clones in this sample may be carry-over from other donors' samples. As DNA, the CDR3 is TGTGCCAGCAGCTCGACTAGCGGGAGCTCCTACGAGCAGTACTTC. Its translation is CASSSTSGSSYEQYF.